Each of the 21 T cell receptor beta chains below was sequenced from the same sample in a study of molecular identifiers for immune sequencing clone quantification. MiXCR, run by TCRdb on the PCR reads, gives a single entry per CDR3 protein. Of about 640,000 distinct CDR3 sequences in the sample, around 20% were seen once. The sample taken for sequencing was naive CD8+ T cells from blood, with Jurkat cell RNA spiked in. Subset: FACS-sorted CD8+CD4-CCR7+CD45RA+ naive T cells. These receptors were taken from a human donor in good health. Some libraries in this study had Jurkat cell RNA spiked in.

This clonotype was seen a single time. This sequence may be a read error, since a much larger clone differs from it by one base. The genes are TRBV12-3 or TRBV12-4 and TRBJ2-2, with 9 bases matching TRBD1. The V segment lost 1 base and the J segment 1 base; nucleotides outside the gene matches: 10. CDR3 length: 19 amino acids. CDR3 region: CASSLGGQGGFRNTGELFF. CDR3 coding DNA: TGTGCCAGCAGTTTAGGGGGACAGGGAGGATTTAGGAACACCGGGGAGCTGTTTTTT.

This clonotype was counted many times. The V and J genes are TRBV7-9 and TRBJ1-1, with 8 bases matching TRBD1. CDR3 length equals 14 residues. The V segment lost 5 bases and the J segment 5 bases; nucleotides outside the gene matches: 7. Germline lookup yields CDR1 SEHNR and CDR2 FQNEAQ (reference sequence). CDR3 bases: TGTGCCAGCAGCCCTCAGACAGGGGATACTGAAGCTTTCTTT. This encodes CASSPQTGDTEAFF.

There are many counts of this clonotype. The V gene is TRBV5-6, the J gene TRBJ2-7; D is perhaps TRBD1 (5 bases). V shed 5 bases and J shed 6 bases, with 12 bases lying between them. Germline V lookup: CDR1 SGHDT, CDR2 YYEEEE. The CDR3 runs to 12 residues. The CDR3 loop is CASSTGAIEQYF. DNA of the CDR3: TGTGCCAGCAGTACTGGGGCAATCGAGCAGTACTTC.

Many counts were recorded for this clonotype. This chain uses TRBV2 with TRBJ2-7, with D tentatively TRBD1 (6 bases). The ends were cut back, 4 bases at V and 2 bases at J, with 12 bases in the middle. Germline-derived CDR1 and CDR2 are SNHLY and FYNNEI. CDR3 length: 14 amino acids. CDR3 sequence: CASSVRDNAYEQYF. CDR3 nucleotides: TGTGCCAGCAGTGTTCGGGACAACGCCTACGAGCAGTACTTC. Using reference TRBV2 and TRBJ2-7 for the parts outside the CDR3, the full variable domain is EPEVTQTPSHQVTQMGQEVILRCVPISNHLYFYWYRQILGQKVEFLVSFYNNEISEKSEIFDDQFSVERPDGSNFTLKIRSTKLEDSAMYFCASSVRDNAYEQYFGPGTRLTVT.

This clonotype has at least ten counts. The rearrangement uses TRBV11-2 and TRBJ2-3; D is perhaps TRBD2 (5 bases). The germline V gene encodes CDR1 SGHAT and CDR2 FQNNGV. This CDR3 has 14 amino acids. The V end lost 4 bases, the J end lost 3 bases, and 11 bases lay between the germline ends. CDR3 DNA: TGTGCCAGCAGCTCTAGCCGCGGGACAGATACGCAGTATTTT. It codes for CASSSSRGTDTQYF.

For this clonotype: This likely traces to a read error, being one base from a far larger clone. The V call is TRBV7-2, the J call TRBJ2-1, with 11 bases identical to TRBD2. With 1 base clipped from V and 8 bases from J, the junction kept 4 bases outside the gene matches. The CDR3 consists of 15 residues. Looked up from germline, CDR1 is SGHTA and CDR2 is FQGNSA. CDR3 nucleotide sequence: TGTGCCAGCAGCTTAGGACTAGCGGGGTACGATGAGCAGTTCTTC. This codes for CASSLGLAGYDEQFF.

The gene calls are TRBV20-1 and TRBJ2-2; no firm D call. CDR1 is DFQATT, CDR2 SNEGSKA, per germline (reference sequence). V was trimmed by 0 bases and J by 3 bases, leaving 17 bases between them. CDR3 length: 17 amino acids. The CDR3 sequence: CSARDSVRARYTGELFF. CDR3 sequence (DNA): TGCAGTGCTAGAGATAGTGTTCGGGCCAGGTACACCGGGGAGCTGTTTTTT.

This clonotype came up many times. The chain is built from TRBV5-8 and TRBJ2-5; 11 bases map to TRBD2. The CDR3 consists of 19 residues. Germline V lookup: CDR1 SGHTS, CDR2 YDEGEE. V lost 3 bases to trimming and J lost 5 bases; unmatched junction nucleotides: 18. This CDR3 reads CASSSPRLAGTRREETQYF. CDR3 DNA sequence: TGTGCCAGCAGCTCCCCGCGACTAGCGGGGACCCGGCGAGAGGAGACCCAGTACTTC. Together with reference TRBV5-8 and TRBJ2-5, the CDR3 gives the full variable domain: EAGVTQSPTHLIKTRGQQATLRCSPISGHTSVYWYQQALGLGLQFLLWYDEGEERNRGNFPPRFSGRQFPNYSSELNVNALELEDSALYLCASSSPRLAGTRREETQYFGPGTRLLVL.

This clonotype was detected ten times or more. The chain couples TRBV20-1 to TRBJ2-7; 11 bases map to TRBD2. V shed 5 bases and J 1 base; nucleotides not matched to a gene: 7. Germline V gene sequence: CDR1 DFQATT, CDR2 SNEGSKA (reference sequence). The CDR3 contains 15 residues. The CDR3 region is CSAHGLAGESYEQYF. The DNA for the CDR3 is TGCAGTGCTCATGGACTAGCGGGTGAATCCTACGAGCAGTACTTC.

This clonotype was recorded at least ten times. The rearrangement joins TRBV7-9 to TRBJ2-7, with 15 bases aligning to TRBD2. The length of the CDR3 is 17 residues. The germline CDR1 and CDR2 sequences are SEHNR and FQNEAQ (reference sequence). J gave up 2 bases and V 5 bases, and 7 bases lay outside the gene matches. CDR3 amino acids: CASSPGTSGRSTYEQYF. CDR3 in DNA: TGTGCCAGCAGCCCGGGGACTAGCGGGAGGAGCACCTACGAGCAGTACTTC. The full variable domain, with the rest looked up from reference TRBV7-9 and TRBJ2-7, is DTGVSQNPRHKITKRGQNVTFRCDPISEHNRLYWYRQTLGQGPEFLTYFQNEAQLEKSRLLSDRFSAERPKGSFSTLEIQRTEQGDSAMYLCASSPGTSGRSTYEQYFGPGTRLTVT.

This clonotype was counted ten times or more. The chain links TRBV24-1 to TRBJ2-2; TRBD1 matches at 7 bases. Germline assignment: CDR1 KGHDR and CDR2 SFDVKD. This CDR3 is 13 amino acids long. J gave up 4 bases and V 8 bases, and 3 bases lay outside the gene matches. CDR3 sequence: CATNPGGTGELFF. CDR3 DNA sequence: TGTGCCACCAACCCAGGGGGCACCGGGGAGCTGTTTTTT.

As to this clonotype: Just one base apart from a much larger clone, this may be a read error. This rearrangement joins TRBV4-1 to TRBJ1-2, with D maybe TRBD1 (5 bases). This CDR3 is built from 15 residues. Germline V lookup: CDR1 MGHRA, CDR2 YSYEKL. V was trimmed by 1 base and J by 4 bases, leaving 13 bases between them. CDR3: CASSQGTETVYGYTF. In nucleotides, the CDR3 is TGCGCCAGCAGCCAAGGTACCGAGACAGTCTATGGCTACACCTTC.

This clonotype occurred a few times. The junction departs from germline at one end; a sequencing error may be responsible. The CDR3 coding sequence is TGTGCCACCAGTGACGGGGGCCCCCACAATGAGCAGTCCTTC. Amino acid sequence: CATSDGGPHNEQSF. This chain uses TRBV24-1 with TRBJ2-1; either TRBD1 or TRBD2 may fit D (6 bases each). The CDR3 is 14 amino acids. Looked up from germline, CDR1 is KGHDR and CDR2 is SFDVKD.

This clonotype was counted at least ten times. The V call is TRBV7-9, the J call TRBJ1-4; weak D call: TRBD1 (5 bases). V dropped 5 bases and J dropped 8 bases, with 15 bases sitting between them. The CDR3 has 14 residues. Per germline, CDR1 SEHNR and CDR2 FQNEAQ (reference sequence). The CDR3: CASSTGLGEEKLFF. DNA for the CDR3: TGTGCCAGCAGCACTGGCTTGGGGGAGGAAAAACTGTTTTTT.

Ten or more counts support this clonotype. This chain connects TRBV28 to TRBJ1-5; no reliable D call. CDR3 length: 11 residues. V was shortened by 5 bases and J by 9 bases, with 8 bases between the two germline ends. Germline V gives CDR1 MDHEN, CDR2 SYDVKM. CDR3 nucleotide sequence: TGTGCCAGCAGTCCCGGGAGGCCCCAGCATTTT. The encoded protein is CASSPGRPQHF. The variable domain in full, with the rest retrieved from reference TRBV28 and TRBJ1-5, is DVKVTQSSRYLVKRTGEKVFLECVQDMDHENMFWYRQDPGLGLRLIYFSYDVKMKEKGDIPEGYSVSREKKERFSLILESASTNQTSMYLCASSPGRPQHFGDGTRLSIL.

This clonotype was counted ten times or more. The chain joins TRBV19 to TRBJ1-5; 9 nucleotides align to TRBD1. The CDR3 contains 14 residues. With V trimmed by 4 bases and J by 6 bases, 4 bases remained unmatched. Germline V CDR1 and CDR2: LNHDA, SQIVND (reference sequence). CDR3 sequence (DNA): TGTGCCAGTAGTACTGGGACAGGGCTTCAGCCCCAGCATTTT. Protein product: CASSTGTGLQPQHF. The full variable domain, completed using reference TRBV19 and TRBJ1-5, is DGGITQSPKYLFRKEGQNVTLSCEQNLNHDAMYWYRQDPGQGLRLIYYSQIVNDFQKGDIAEGYSVSREKKESFPLTVTSAQKNPTAFYLCASSTGTGLQPQHFGDGTRLSIL.

This sequence joins TRBV27 and TRBJ2-7; D is perhaps TRBD2 (6 bases). Germline V gives CDR1 MNHEY, CDR2 SMNVEV (reference sequence). This CDR3 comprises 15 residues. The germline V and J ends were trimmed by 2 bases and 3 bases, with 14 bases remaining between them. The CDR3 sequence is CASSLGGPIYYEQYF. The CDR3 DNA reads TGTGCCAGCAGTTTAGGAGGGCCAATTTACTACGAGCAGTACTTC.

The sample holds a few counts of this clonotype. V usage is TRBV19 and J usage is TRBJ2-1; TRBD2 matches 8 bases. V was pared by 11 bases and J by 7 bases, with 4 bases of the junction left unmatched. The CDR3 consists of 11 residues. Germline CDR1 is LNHDA and CDR2 is SQIVND (reference sequence). The CDR3 DNA reads TGTGCCTCAACGGGGGGGAATGAGCAGTTCTTC. Protein product: CASTGGNEQFF.

This clonotype has just a few counts. CDR3 loop: CASSDRGNEQFF. In DNA, the CDR3 is TGTGCCAGCAGCGACAGGGGCAATGAGCAGTTCTTC. The chain carries TRBV7-9 and TRBJ2-1; 8 positions match TRBD1. The trim removed 5 bases at V and 6 bases at J, leaving 0 bases unmatched. The CDR3 is 12 residues long. Germline CDR1 SEHNR, CDR2 FQNEAQ (reference sequence). The full variable domain, rest sourced from reference TRBV7-9 and TRBJ2-1, is DTGVSQNPRHKITKRGQNVTFRCDPISEHNRLYWYRQTLGQGPEFLTYFQNEAQLEKSRLLSDRFSAERPKGSFSTLEIQRTEQGDSAMYLCASSDRGNEQFFGPGTRLTVL.

CDR3 sequence reads: CASSVPGGNTGELFF. CDR3 sequence (DNA): TGTGCCAGCAGTGTCCCGGGGGGCAACACCGGGGAGCTGTTTTTT. The chain carries TRBV27 and TRBJ2-2; D may be TRBD2 (7 bases). Germline V lookup: CDR1 MNHEY, CDR2 SMNVEV (reference sequence). This CDR3 has 15 amino acids. Trimming left V 5 bases short and J 2 bases short, with 12 bases between.

This clonotype occurred many times. The rearrangement uses TRBV4-3 and TRBJ2-2; D possibly uses TRBD1 or TRBD2 (5 bases each). Germline CDR1 and CDR2: LGHNA and YSLEER. This CDR3 region has 16 residues. With 1 base removed from V and 0 bases from J, the gap between germline ends came to 9 bases. CDR3 sequence (DNA): TGCGCCAGCAGCCAAGCCGGGACGGCGAACACCGGGGAGCTGTTTTTT. This gives the protein CASSQAGTANTGELFF.